The entry that follows covers one TCR beta chain sequence. The junction had 6 bases not matched to a gene; V was cut back by 6 bases and J by 1 base. The CDR3 totals 15 residues. Germline V gene sequence: CDR1 MDHEN, CDR2 SYDVKM. The record originates from a study of blood T cell repertoires in COVID-19. Study at large: Samples of COVID-19 (acute and convalescent) were obtained from the United States, Italy and Spain. PBMCs, B-cell-depleted T cells, or T cells were the source of the cDNA or gDNA that made up the material.

In the authors' workflow: By means of reference gene primer amplification, nucleated cell counts were estimated. This table comes from immunoSEQ multiplex PCR, and its TCRdb copy is limited to in-frame clones, with some not included. V, J and clone size reflect that table, while D and trimming were determined from the DNA. The profile shows some 58,000 clones, around four fifths of them singletons. This receptor was obtained from a human donor in a cohort sampled during active COVID-19. The chain employs TRBV28 and TRBJ2-7; 10 bases fit TRBD2. The sample taken for sequencing was peripheral blood. In DNA, the CDR3 is TGTGCCAGCAGCCCGCCTAGCGGGAGTTCCTACGAGCAGTACTTC. This sequence encodes CASSPPSGSSYEQYF.